This T cell receptor (beta chain) was profiled in a study of shared clonotypes between healthy human individuals. In the source study's methods: With immunoSEQ giving junction-only sequences and no quality scores, filtering differed. Method: immunoSEQ multiplex PCR; TCRdb's copy keeps in-frame clones and lacks some. That table is the source of V, J and clone size, and D and trimming were worked out from the DNA. The repertoire includes around 1.6 million clones, 98% of them detected once, and roughly 0.45% sits in the top ten. Nashville, Tennessee was home to all donors, who were Caucasian adults. The study separated CD4+ cells into CD45RA+ naive and CD45RA-negative memory subsets. Sequencing used naive CD4+ T cells sorted from blood. Subset reported: CD45RA+ positively selected. The TCR comes from a man aged 25 to 45 in good health.

This chain's CDR3 is CASSQAGDAGNTIYF. DNA of the CDR3: TGCGCCAGCAGCCAAGCAGGGGACGCTGGAAACACCATATATTTT. The rearrangement links TRBV4-1 to TRBJ1-3; D is perhaps TRBD1 (6 bases). V was trimmed by 1 base and J by 2 bases, leaving 9 bases between them. CDR1 and CDR2 from the germline V gene are MGHRA and YSYEKL. The CDR3 sequence is 15 residues long.